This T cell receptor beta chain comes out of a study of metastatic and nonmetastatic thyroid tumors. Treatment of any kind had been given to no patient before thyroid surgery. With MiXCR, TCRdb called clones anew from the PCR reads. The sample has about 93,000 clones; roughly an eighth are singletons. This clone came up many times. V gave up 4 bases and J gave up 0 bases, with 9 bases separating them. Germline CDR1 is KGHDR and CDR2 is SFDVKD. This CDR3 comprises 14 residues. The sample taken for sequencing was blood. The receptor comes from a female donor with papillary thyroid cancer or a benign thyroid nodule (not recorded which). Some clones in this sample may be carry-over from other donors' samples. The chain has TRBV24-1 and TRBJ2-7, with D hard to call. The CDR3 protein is CATSDPRASYEQYF. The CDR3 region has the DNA TGTGCCACCAGTGACCCAAGGGCCTCCTACGAGCAGTACTTC.